The entry below gives a single T cell receptor beta chain sequence along with its context. Its target is not known. Looked up from germline, CDR1 is GTSNPN and CDR2 is SVGIG (reference sequence). V was shortened by 5 bases and J by 8 bases, with 15 bases between the two germline ends. CDR3 size: 12 residues. The sample is drawn from a study of CD8+ T cells in alopecia areata. Study background: Scalp area affected, as a percentage, set the severity score of treated patients. Broader study findings: Numerous expanded lesional clones remained in scalp and blood during tofacitinib. Clonality in lesional scalp, especially alopecia totalis/universalis, exceeded that of normal scalp. The link between baseline CD8+ expansion and response remains uncertain with one nonresponder.

Described treatment: oral pan-JAK inhibitor, 5-10 mg twice daily. In each case, RNA was isolated and then reverse transcribed into cDNA as the sequencing template. Generated by immunoSEQ multiplex PCR, the TCRdb table keeps only in-frame clones and is missing some. The table shows about 120,000 clones, with 50% to 75% occurring only once. The sequence was obtained from a human donor with alopecia areata. Material: CD8+ T cells sorted from blood, obtained at week 4, from a patient treated with tofacitinib. The V call is TRBV30, the J call TRBJ1-1, with D tentatively TRBD1 (6 bases). The CDR3 DNA follows: TGTGCCTGGGAGACGACCGGGACAGAAGCTTTCTTT. Protein product: CAWETTGTEAFF.